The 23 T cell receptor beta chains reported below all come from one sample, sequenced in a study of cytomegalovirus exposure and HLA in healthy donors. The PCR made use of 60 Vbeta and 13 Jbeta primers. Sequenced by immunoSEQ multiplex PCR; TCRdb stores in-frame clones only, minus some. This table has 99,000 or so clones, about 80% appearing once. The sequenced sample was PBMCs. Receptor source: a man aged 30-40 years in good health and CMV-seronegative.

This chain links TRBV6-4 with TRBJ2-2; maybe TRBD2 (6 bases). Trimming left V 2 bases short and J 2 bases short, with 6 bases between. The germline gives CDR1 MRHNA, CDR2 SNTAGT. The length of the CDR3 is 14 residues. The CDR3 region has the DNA TGTGCCAGCAGTGACGGGACTAACACCGGGGAGCTGTTTTTT. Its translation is CASSDGTNTGELFF.

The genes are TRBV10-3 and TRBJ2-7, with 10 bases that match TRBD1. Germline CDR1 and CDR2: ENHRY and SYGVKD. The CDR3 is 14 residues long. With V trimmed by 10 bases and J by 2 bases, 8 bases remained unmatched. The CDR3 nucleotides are TGTGCCAGCGCGGCCGGGACAGGGGCCTACGAGCAGTACTTC. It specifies CASAAGTGAYEQYF.

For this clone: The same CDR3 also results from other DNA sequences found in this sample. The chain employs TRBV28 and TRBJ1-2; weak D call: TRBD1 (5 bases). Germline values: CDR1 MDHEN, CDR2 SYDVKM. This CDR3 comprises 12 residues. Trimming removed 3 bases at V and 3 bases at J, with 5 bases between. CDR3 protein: CASSLGHYGYTF. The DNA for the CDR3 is TGTGCCAGCAGTTTGGGGCACTATGGCTACACCTTC.

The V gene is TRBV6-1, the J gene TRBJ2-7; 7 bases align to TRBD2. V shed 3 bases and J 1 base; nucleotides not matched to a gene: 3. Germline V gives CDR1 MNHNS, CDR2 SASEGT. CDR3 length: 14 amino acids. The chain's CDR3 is CASSEGLLSYEQYF. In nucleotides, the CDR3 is TGTGCCAGCAGTGAGGGACTACTTTCCTACGAGCAGTACTTC.

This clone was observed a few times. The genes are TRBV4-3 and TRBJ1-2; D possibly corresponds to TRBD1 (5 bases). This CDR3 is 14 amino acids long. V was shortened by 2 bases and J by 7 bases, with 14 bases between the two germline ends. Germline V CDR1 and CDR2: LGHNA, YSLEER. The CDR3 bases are TGCGCCAGCAGCCAACAGGGTACGAGAGGTGGCTACACCTTC. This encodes CASSQQGTRGGYTF.

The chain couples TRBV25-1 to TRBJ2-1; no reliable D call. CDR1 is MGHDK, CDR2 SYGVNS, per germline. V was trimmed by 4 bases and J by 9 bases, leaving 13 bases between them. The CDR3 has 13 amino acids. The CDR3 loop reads CASSGGWATEQFF. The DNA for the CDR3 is TGTGCCAGCAGTGGTGGTTGGGCCACTGAGCAGTTCTTC.

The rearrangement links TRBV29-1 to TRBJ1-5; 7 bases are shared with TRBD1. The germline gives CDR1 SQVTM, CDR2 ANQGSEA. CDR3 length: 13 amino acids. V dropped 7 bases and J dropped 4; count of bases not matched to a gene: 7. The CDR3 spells CSAQTGLNQPQHF. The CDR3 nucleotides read TGCAGCGCGCAGACAGGGTTAAATCAGCCCCAGCATTTT.

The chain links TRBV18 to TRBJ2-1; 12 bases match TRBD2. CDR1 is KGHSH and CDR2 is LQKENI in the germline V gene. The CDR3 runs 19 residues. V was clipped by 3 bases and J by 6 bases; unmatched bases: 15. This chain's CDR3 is CASSPKTSGGPLSRNEQFF. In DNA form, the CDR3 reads TGTGCCAGCTCACCCAAGACTAGCGGGGGCCCTCTTAGTCGCAATGAGCAGTTCTTC.

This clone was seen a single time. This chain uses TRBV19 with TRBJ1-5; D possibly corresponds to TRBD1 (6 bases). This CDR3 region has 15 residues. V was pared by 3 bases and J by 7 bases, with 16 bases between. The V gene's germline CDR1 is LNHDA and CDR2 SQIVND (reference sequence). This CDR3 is CASSITQGKEQPQHF. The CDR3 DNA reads TGTGCCAGTAGTATCACGCAGGGGAAGGAACAGCCCCAGCATTTT.

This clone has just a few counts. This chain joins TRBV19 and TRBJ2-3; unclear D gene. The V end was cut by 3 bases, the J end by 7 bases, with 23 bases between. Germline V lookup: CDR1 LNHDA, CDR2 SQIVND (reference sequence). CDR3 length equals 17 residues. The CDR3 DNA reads TGTGCCAGTAGTATCCGACCCCAGGCCACATTGAAAAATACGCAGTATTTT. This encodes CASSIRPQATLKNTQYF.

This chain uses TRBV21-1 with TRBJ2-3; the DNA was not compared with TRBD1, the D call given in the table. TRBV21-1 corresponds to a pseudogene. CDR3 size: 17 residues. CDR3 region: CASSKYKTGMSTDTQYF. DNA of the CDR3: TGTGCCAGCAGCAAATATAAAACAGGGATGAGCACAGATACGCAGTATTTT.

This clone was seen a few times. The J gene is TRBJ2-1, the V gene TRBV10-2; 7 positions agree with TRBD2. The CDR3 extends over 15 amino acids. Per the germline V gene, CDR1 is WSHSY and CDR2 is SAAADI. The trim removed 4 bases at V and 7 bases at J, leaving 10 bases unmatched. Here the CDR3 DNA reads TGCGCCAGCAGTGTTGCGGGGGTTATATCGAATGAGCAGTTCTTC. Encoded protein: CASSVAGVISNEQFF.

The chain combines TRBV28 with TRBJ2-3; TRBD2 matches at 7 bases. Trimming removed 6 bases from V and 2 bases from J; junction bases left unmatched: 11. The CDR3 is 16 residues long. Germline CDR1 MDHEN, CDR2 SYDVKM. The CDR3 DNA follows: TGTGCCAGCAGGGTGGGAGGGGTCAGGGACACAGATACGCAGTATTTT. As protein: CASRVGGVRDTDTQYF.

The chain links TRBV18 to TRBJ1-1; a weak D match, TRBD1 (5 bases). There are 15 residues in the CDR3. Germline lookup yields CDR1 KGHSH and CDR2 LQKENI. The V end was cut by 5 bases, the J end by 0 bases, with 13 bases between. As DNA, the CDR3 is TGTGCCAGCTCAACAGGCCCGAACTTGAACACTGAAGCTTTCTTT. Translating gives CASSTGPNLNTEAFF.

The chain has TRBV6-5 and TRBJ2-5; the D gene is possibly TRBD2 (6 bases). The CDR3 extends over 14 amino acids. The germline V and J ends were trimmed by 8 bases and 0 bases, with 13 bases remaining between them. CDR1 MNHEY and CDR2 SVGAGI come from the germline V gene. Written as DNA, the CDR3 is TGTGCCAGCGGCCCAGCGGGTAACCAAGAGACCCAGTACTTC. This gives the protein CASGPAGNQETQYF.

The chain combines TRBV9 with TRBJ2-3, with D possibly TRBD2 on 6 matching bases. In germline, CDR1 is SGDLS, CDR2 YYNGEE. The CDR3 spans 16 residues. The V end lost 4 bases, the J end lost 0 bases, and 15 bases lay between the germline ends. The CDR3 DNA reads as TGTGCCAGCAGCACCCGACTAGACCAAAGCACAGATACGCAGTATTTT. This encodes CASSTRLDQSTDTQYF.

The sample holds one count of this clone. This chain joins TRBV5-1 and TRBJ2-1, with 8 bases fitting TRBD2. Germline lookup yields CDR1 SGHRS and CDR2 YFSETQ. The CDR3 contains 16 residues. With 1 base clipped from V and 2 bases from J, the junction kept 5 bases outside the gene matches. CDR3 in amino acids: CASSLNGGAPYNEQFF. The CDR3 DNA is TGCGCCAGCAGCTTGAACGGGGGGGCCCCCTACAATGAGCAGTTCTTC.

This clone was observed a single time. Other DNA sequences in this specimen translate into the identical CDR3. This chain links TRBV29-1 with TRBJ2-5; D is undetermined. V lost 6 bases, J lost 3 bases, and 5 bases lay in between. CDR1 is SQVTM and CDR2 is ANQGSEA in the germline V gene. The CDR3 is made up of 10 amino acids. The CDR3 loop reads CSVGEETQYF. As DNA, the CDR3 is TGCAGCGTCGGAGAAGAGACCCAGTACTTC.

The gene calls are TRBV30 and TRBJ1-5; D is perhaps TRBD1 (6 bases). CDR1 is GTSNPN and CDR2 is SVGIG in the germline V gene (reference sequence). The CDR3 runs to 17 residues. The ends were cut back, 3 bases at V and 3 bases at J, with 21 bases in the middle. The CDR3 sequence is CAWSPYPGQKSNQPQHF. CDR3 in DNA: TGTGCCTGGAGCCCGTATCCGGGACAAAAATCCAATCAGCCCCAGCATTTT.

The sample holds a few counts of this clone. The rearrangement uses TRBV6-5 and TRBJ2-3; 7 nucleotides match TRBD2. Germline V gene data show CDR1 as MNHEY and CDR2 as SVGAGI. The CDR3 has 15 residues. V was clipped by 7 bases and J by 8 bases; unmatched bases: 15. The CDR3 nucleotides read TGTGCCAGCACCGCTAGCGGAGCCCTTCGGGTTACGCAGTATTTT. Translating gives CASTASGALRVTQYF.

CDR3 sequence: CASSTSGSTDTQYF. As DNA, the CDR3 is TGTGCCAGCAGTACTAGCGGGTCCACAGATACGCAGTATTTT. The chain links TRBV28 to TRBJ2-3; 9 positions match TRBD2. Germline CDR1 and CDR2: MDHEN and SYDVKM. This CDR3 has 14 amino acids. V lost 5 bases and J lost 2; bases outside the gene matches: 2.

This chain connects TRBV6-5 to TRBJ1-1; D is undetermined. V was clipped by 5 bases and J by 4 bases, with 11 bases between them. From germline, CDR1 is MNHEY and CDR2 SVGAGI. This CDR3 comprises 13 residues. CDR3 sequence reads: CASSPLATTEAFF. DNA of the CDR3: TGTGCCAGCAGTCCATTAGCAACCACTGAAGCTTTCTTT.

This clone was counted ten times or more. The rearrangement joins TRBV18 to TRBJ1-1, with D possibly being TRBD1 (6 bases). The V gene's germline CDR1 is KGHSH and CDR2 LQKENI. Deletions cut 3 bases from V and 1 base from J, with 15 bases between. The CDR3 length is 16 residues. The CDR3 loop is CASSPLPGTQNTEAFF. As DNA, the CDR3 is TGTGCCAGCTCACCTTTACCCGGGACACAGAACACTGAAGCTTTCTTT.